This entry is about one T cell receptor (beta chain). Germline CDR1 reads MNHNS; CDR2 reads SASEGT. The CDR3 has 13 amino acids. Trimming removed 2 bases from V and 2 bases from J, with 6 bases in between. This sample is drawn from a study of blood T cells in healthy people across ages. Then a second PCR, running roughly 7 to 11 cycles, was carried out with a sample-barcoded 5' primer and a J-beta primer mix. TCRdb processed the 5' RACE reads anew with MiXCR; each CDR3 protein has one entry. The profile shows approximately 1.5 million distinct CDR3 sequences, about 31% of them singletons. This receptor was taken from a woman in her thirties in good health. The sample was blood. The V gene is TRBV6-1, the J gene TRBJ1-1; no firm D call. The DNA for the CDR3 is TGTGCCAGCAGTGAATTCCTAAACACTGAAGCTTTCTTT. Translation: CASSEFLNTEAFF.